One sample yielded the 10 T cell receptor beta chains listed below, sequenced in a study of a mutant IDH1 vaccine in newly diagnosed glioma. Described time point: week 35, safety follow-up. Doses of 300 ug of mutant IDH1 20-mer peptide were given with topical imiquimod. These receptors lack a known antigen. The data were produced by immunoSEQ multiplex PCR, yet TCRdb's version contains in-frame clones alone and is incomplete. The repertoire holds around 41,000 clones, 80% to 90% seen once, with roughly 1.5% in the top ten. This specimen was PBMCs, taken from a glioma patient whose treatment included an IDH1 peptide vaccine. All receptors come from a man aged 35 to 55 with glioma.

The chain has TRBV10-1 and TRBJ2-1; 9 bases map to TRBD1. The CDR3 is made up of 17 amino acids. The V gene's germline CDR1 is WNHNN and CDR2 SYGVQD (reference sequence). V lost 1 base and J lost 8; bases outside the gene matches: 12. CDR3 sequence (DNA): TGCGCCAGCAGTGAGTTTGGACAGGGGATTGATGTCGATGAGCAGTTCTTC. Its translation is CASSEFGQGIDVDEQFF.

V is TRBV18 and J is TRBJ2-3; D is ambiguous. Germline CDR1 is KGHSH and CDR2 is LQKENI. The V and J ends lost 0 bases and 0 bases respectively, with 10 bases between them. This CDR3 contains 16 residues. The CDR3 here is CASSPPKGISTDTQYF. CDR3 in DNA: TGTGCCAGCTCACCACCGAAAGGGATTAGCACAGATACGCAGTATTTT.

The chain carries TRBV7-2 and TRBJ2-7; TRBD2 is a possible D gene (5 bases). The germline gives CDR1 SGHTA, CDR2 FQGNSA. The CDR3 totals 17 residues. V was shortened by 3 bases and J by 0 bases, with 18 bases between the two germline ends. Here the CDR3 reads CASSLEAAFSGSYEQYF. The CDR3 DNA reads TGTGCCAGCAGCTTGGAGGCAGCTTTTAGTGGCTCCTACGAGCAGTACTTC.

The gene calls are TRBV10-3 and TRBJ2-1; 9 bases line up with TRBD1. Trimming at V came to 8 bases and at J to 8 bases, leaving 7 bases not matched to a gene. The CDR3 runs 13 residues. Germline-derived CDR1 and CDR2 are ENHRY and SYGVKD. CDR3 bases: TGTGCCATCTGCCGACAGGGGGAGGATGAGCAGTTCTTC. Residues: CAICRQGEDEQFF.

CDR3 region: CASSQGGQGYEQYF. CDR3 in DNA: TGCGCCAGCAGCCAAGGGGGGCAGGGTTACGAGCAGTACTTC. V gene TRBV4-3 combines with J gene TRBJ2-7; tentatively, D is TRBD1 (6 bases). CDR1 LGHNA and CDR2 YSLEER come from the germline V gene. Trimming shortened V by 1 base and J by 4 bases, and 11 bases separated the two germline ends. This CDR3 has 14 amino acids.

This clone turned up a few times. This chain's CDR3 is CASSLASTATNEKLFF. The CDR3 DNA follows: TGTGCCAGCAGCTTAGCCTCAACAGCAACTAATGAAAAACTGTTTTTT. The chain is built from TRBV7-9 and TRBJ1-4; D remains ambiguous. Germline lookup yields CDR1 SEHNR and CDR2 FQNEAQ (reference sequence). Trimming removed 0 bases at V and 0 bases at J, with 8 bases between. The CDR3 has 16 residues.

The chain combines TRBV5-4 with TRBJ2-7; 8 positions match TRBD1. The length of the CDR3 is 14 residues. V lost 7 bases to trimming and J lost 5 bases; unmatched junction nucleotides: 11. In germline, CDR1 is SGHNT, CDR2 YYREEE (reference sequence). CDR3 in DNA: TGTGCCAGCCGCCGCGACAGGGGCGGGAACGAGCAGTACTTC. Amino acid sequence: CASRRDRGGNEQYF.

This clone was recorded only once. The chain joins TRBV27 to TRBJ1-1; 10 positions match TRBD1. Germline V CDR1 and CDR2: MNHEY, SMNVEV (reference sequence). J was trimmed by 2 bases and V by 5 bases; bases with no gene match: 14. The CDR3 totals 18 residues. Here the CDR3 DNA reads TGTGCCAGCAGTCCCGCCGACAGGGGGCGCTCCCGAAACACTGAAGCTTTCTTT. It yields the protein CASSPADRGRSRNTEAFF.

This chain links TRBV28 with TRBJ2-1; 11 bases line up with TRBD2. In germline, CDR1 is MDHEN, CDR2 SYDVKM. The V segment lost 5 bases and the J segment 7 bases; nucleotides outside the gene matches: 7. The CDR3 has 15 amino acids. CDR3 coding DNA: TGTGCCAGCAGTCTAACTCTAGCGGGAGGTAATGAGCAGTTCTTC. Its translation is CASSLTLAGGNEQFF.

The rearrangement joins TRBV11-2 to TRBJ1-1, with TRBD1 identical over 8 bases. Germline CDR1 SGHAT, CDR2 FQNNGV. The J segment lost 7 bases and the V segment lost 1 base, leaving 5 bases of the junction unmatched. The CDR3 consists of 14 residues. In nucleotides, the CDR3 is TGTGCCAGCAGCTTAGGGACAGGGTATTATGAAGCTTTCTTT. It codes for CASSLGTGYYEAFF.